The 7 T cell receptor beta chains presented below share a single source sample, sequenced in a study of blood T cell repertoires in COVID-19. The table came from immunoSEQ multiplex PCR; TCRdb's copy has only in-frame clones and leaves some out. The table shows 170,000 or so clones, with about three quarters occurring only once. Sequencing was carried out using peripheral blood. The receptors shown here come from a woman between 70 and 85 years old with acute or convalescent COVID-19.

This chain joins TRBV5-1 and TRBJ2-1; a weak D match, TRBD2 (6 bases). V was trimmed by 4 bases and J by 3 bases, leaving 11 bases between them. The CDR3 loop spans 14 amino acids. CDR1 SGHRS and CDR2 YFSETQ come from the germline V gene. The CDR3 loop is CASSPGGIYNEQFF. DNA of the CDR3: TGCGCCAGCAGCCCCGGGGGAATCTACAATGAGCAGTTCTTC. The full variable domain, completed using reference TRBV5-1 and TRBJ2-1, is KAGVTQTPRYLIKTRGQQVTLSCSPISGHRSVSWYQQTPGQGLQFLFEYFSETQRNKGNFPGRFSGRQFSNSRSEMNVSTLELGDSALYLCASSPGGIYNEQFFGPGTRLTVL.

There are a few counts of this clone. An end of the junction differs from the germline gene, which may be a read error. The chain has TRBV7-2 and TRBJ1-2, with TRBD1 identical over 7 bases. Germline values: CDR1 SGHTA, CDR2 FQGNSA. The CDR3 covers 15 residues. CDR3 sequence: CASSIRQGSNHGYTF. CDR3 sequence (DNA): TGTGCCAGCAGCATCCGACAGGGATCTAACCATGGCTACACCTTC. The entire variable domain, with the rest obtained from reference TRBV7-2 and TRBJ1-2, is as follows: GAGVSQSPSNKVTEKGKDVELRCDPISGHTALYWYRQSLGQGLEFLIYFQGNSAPDKSGLPSDRFSAERTGGSVSTLTIQRTQQEDSAVYLCASSIRQGSNHGYTFGSGTRLTVV.

The chain carries TRBV3-1 (or the pseudogene TRBV3-2) and TRBJ2-2, with D possibly TRBD1 on 5 matching bases. V shed 6 bases and J shed 3 bases, with 11 bases lying between them. The germline V gene encodes CDR1 LGHDT and CDR2 YNNKEL (reference sequence). The CDR3 covers 14 residues. In DNA form, the CDR3 reads TGTGCCAGCAGTCCGATAGGGGACACCGGGGAGCTGTTTTTT. It specifies CASSPIGDTGELFF.

The chain recombines TRBV18 with TRBJ1-1; tentative D call: TRBD1 (6 bases). This CDR3 has 12 amino acids. CDR1 is KGHSH, CDR2 LQKENI, per germline. The V gene lost 8 bases and the J gene lost 5 bases, with 12 bases spanning the gap. The CDR3 sequence is CASQQGSTEAFF. DNA for the CDR3: TGTGCCAGCCAACAGGGATCGACTGAAGCTTTCTTT.

The J gene is TRBJ2-1, the V gene TRBV7-2; TRBD2 might be the D (6 bases). Germline values: CDR1 SGHTA, CDR2 FQGNSA. The V end lost 0 bases, the J end lost 1 base, and 13 bases lay between the germline ends. The CDR3 has 17 amino acids. The DNA of the CDR3 is TGTGCCAGCAGCTTAGCGGTTTCGGGAGTTTCCTACAATGAGCAGTTCTTC. This translates into CASSLAVSGVSYNEQFF.

This clone was seen a few times. This chain connects TRBV27 to TRBJ1-4; D remains unclear. Germline values: CDR1 MNHEY, CDR2 SMNVEV (reference sequence). This CDR3 is 18 amino acids long. V lost 3 bases, J lost 5 bases, and 22 bases lay in between. The DNA of the CDR3 is TGTGCCAGCAGTTTCGCTTGGAGGGAATCTGGTTTGAATGAAAAACTGTTTTTT. Encoded protein: CASSFAWRESGLNEKLFF.

The rearrangement links TRBV7-8 to TRBJ2-7; 8 nucleotides align to TRBD2. This CDR3 contains 15 residues. V lost 2 bases, J lost 2 bases, and 5 bases stayed unmatched. Germline-derived CDR1 and CDR2 are SGHVS and FQNEAQ. The CDR3 spells CASSLWSGLAYEQYF. The CDR3 DNA reads TGTGCCAGCAGCTTATGGTCGGGACTAGCCTACGAGCAGTACTTC. The full variable domain, its missing parts supplied by reference TRBV7-8 and TRBJ2-7, is GAGVSQSPRYKVAKRGQDVALRCDPISGHVSLFWYQQALGQGPEFLTYFQNEAQLDKSGLPSDRFFAERPEGSVSTLKIQRTQQEDSAVYLCASSLWSGLAYEQYFGPGTRLTVT.